The clone carrying this TCR beta chain was recorded many times. This entry comes from a study of T cells after yellow fever vaccination. One entry per CDR3 protein results from TCRdb running MiXCR on the 5' RACE reads. The data contain some 110,000 distinct CDR3 sequences, 6.5% to 9% of them singletons. This CDR3 region has 11 residues. The ends were cut back, 6 bases at V and 10 bases at J, with 9 bases in the middle. The V and J genes are TRBV12-3 or TRBV12-4 and TRBJ2-2; D is unresolved. This specimen consisted of CD8+ T cells sorted from PBMCs, obtained 45 days after the yellow fever booster vaccination. The sequence derives from a man under 40 who received the YFV17D yellow fever vaccine. CDR3 DNA sequence: TGTGCCAGCAGCCCCTCTTCGGAGCTGTTTTTT. It is translated as CASSPSSELFF.